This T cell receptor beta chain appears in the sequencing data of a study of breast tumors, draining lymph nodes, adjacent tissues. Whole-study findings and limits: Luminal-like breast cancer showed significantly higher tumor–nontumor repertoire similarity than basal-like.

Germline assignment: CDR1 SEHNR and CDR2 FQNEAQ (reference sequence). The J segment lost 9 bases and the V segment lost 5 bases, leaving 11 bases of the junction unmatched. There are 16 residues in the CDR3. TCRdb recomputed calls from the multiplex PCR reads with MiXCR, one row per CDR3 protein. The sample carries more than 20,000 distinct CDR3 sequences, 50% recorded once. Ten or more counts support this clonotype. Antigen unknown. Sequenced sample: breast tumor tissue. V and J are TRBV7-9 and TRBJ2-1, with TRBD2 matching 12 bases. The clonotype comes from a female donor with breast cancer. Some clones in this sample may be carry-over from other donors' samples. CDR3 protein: CASSPPSGRAMGEQFF. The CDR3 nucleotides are TGTGCCAGCAGCCCTCCTAGCGGGAGGGCCATGGGTGAGCAGTTCTTC.